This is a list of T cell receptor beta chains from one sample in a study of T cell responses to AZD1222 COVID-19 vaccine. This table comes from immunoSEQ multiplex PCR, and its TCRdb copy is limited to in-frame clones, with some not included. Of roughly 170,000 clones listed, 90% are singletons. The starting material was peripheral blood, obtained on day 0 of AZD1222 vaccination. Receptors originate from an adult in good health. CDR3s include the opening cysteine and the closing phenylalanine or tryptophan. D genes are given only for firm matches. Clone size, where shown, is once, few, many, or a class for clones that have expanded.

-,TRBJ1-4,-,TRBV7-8,CASSLLRGEKLFF,TGTGCCAGCAGCTTACTAAGGGGGGAAAAACTGTTTTTT
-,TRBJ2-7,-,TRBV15,CATSRGRSYEQYF,TGTGCCACCAGCAGGGGTAGGTCCTACGAGCAGTACTTC
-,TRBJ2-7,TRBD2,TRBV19,CASSIPGEGPYEQYF,TGTGCCAGTAGTATTCCCGGGGAGGGCCCCTACGAGCAGTACTTC
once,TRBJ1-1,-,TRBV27,CASRKGDGLNTEAFF,TGTGCCAGCAGGAAGGGGGATGGCCTGAACACTGAAGCTTTCTTT
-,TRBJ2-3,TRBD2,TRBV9,CASSVVAGGITDTQYF,TGTGCCAGCAGCGTAGTAGCGGGGGGTATCACAGATACGCAGTATTTT
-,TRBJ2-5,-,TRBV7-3,CASSPRGSQETQYF,TGTGCCAGCAGCCCCCGCGGTAGCCAAGAGACCCAGTACTTC
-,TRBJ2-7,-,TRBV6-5,CASTNSAYEQYF,TGTGCCAGCACAAACAGCGCATACGAGCAGTACTTC
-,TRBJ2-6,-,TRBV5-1,CASSELTGANVLTF,TGCGCCAGCAGCGAACTGACTGGGGCCAACGTCCTGACTTTC
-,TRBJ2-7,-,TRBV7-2,CASSLGPRGSTYEQYF,TGTGCCAGCAGCTTAGGTCCGAGGGGGTCAACCTACGAGCAGTACTTC
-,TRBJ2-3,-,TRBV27,CASSPPVDTQYF,TGTGCCAGCAGTCCCCCCGTCGATACGCAGTATTTT
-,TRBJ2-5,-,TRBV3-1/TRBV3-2,CASSQETQYF,TGTGCCAGCAGCCAAGAGACCCAGTACTTC
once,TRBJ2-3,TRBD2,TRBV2,CASSKGLAGNTDTQYF,TGTGCCAGCAGTAAGGGACTAGCGGGGAACACAGATACGCAGTATTTT
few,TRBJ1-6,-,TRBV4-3,CASSQELGARSSPLHF,TGCGCCAGCAGCCAAGAGTTAGGGGCGAGGAGTTCACCCCTCCACTTT
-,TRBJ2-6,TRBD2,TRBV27,CASSSGTSGVPGVLTF,TGTGCCAGCAGTTCCGGGACTAGCGGGGTCCCGGGTGTCCTGACTTTC
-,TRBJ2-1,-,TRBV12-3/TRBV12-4,CASSLRTDQQFF,TGTGCCAGCAGTCTCCGGACTGATCAGCAGTTCTTC
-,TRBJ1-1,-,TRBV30,CAWSPPGFNTEAFF,TGTGCCTGGAGTCCCCCGGGGTTCAACACTGAAGCTTTCTTT
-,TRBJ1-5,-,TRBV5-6,CASSPWGNQPQHF,TGTGCCAGCAGCCCATGGGGTAATCAGCCCCAGCATTTT
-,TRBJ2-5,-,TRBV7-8,CASSRRSPIQETQYF,TGTGCCAGCAGCAGACGCTCACCCATCCAAGAGACCCAGTACTTC
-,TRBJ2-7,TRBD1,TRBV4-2,CASSQGQGTYEQYF,TGTGCCAGCAGCCAGGGACAGGGGACCTACGAGCAGTACTTC
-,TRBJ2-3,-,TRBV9,CASSPRGPDTQYF,TGTGCCAGCAGCCCCCGGGGGCCAGATACGCAGTATTTT
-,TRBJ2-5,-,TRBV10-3,CAISASGAFQETQYF,TGTGCCATCAGTGCGAGCGGAGCCTTCCAAGAGACCCAGTACTTC
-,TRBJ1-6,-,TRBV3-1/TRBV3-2,CASSHLQGSPLHF,TGTGCCAGCAGCCACCTCCAAGGTTCACCCCTCCACTTT
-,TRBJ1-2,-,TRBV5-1,CASSLPPPGRVEGYTF,TGCGCCAGCAGCTTGCCCCCGCCGGGGAGGGTTGAGGGCTACACCTTC
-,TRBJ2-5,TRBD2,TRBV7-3,CASSPPGGETQYF,TGTGCCAGCAGCCCCCCGGGGGGAGAGACCCAGTACTTC
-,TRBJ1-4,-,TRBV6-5,CASRPPGGSNEKLFF,TGTGCCAGCAGACCACCGGGGGGGTCCAATGAAAAACTGTTTTTT
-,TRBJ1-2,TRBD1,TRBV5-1,CASSLGGQGNNYGYTF,TGCGCCAGCAGCTTGGGGGGACAGGGGAACAACTATGGCTACACCTTC
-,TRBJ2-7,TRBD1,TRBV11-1,CASSIGQGGEQYF,TGTGCCAGCAGCATAGGACAGGGTGGCGAGCAGTACTTC
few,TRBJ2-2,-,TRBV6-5,CASRKEWGELFF,TGTGCCAGCAGAAAAGAGTGGGGGGAGCTGTTTTTT
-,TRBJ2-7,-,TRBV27,CASSLSSYEQYF,TGTGCCAGCAGTTTATCCTCCTACGAGCAGTACTTC
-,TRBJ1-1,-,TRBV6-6,CASRVDWDTEAFF,TGTGCCAGCAGGGTGGACTGGGACACTGAAGCTTTCTTT